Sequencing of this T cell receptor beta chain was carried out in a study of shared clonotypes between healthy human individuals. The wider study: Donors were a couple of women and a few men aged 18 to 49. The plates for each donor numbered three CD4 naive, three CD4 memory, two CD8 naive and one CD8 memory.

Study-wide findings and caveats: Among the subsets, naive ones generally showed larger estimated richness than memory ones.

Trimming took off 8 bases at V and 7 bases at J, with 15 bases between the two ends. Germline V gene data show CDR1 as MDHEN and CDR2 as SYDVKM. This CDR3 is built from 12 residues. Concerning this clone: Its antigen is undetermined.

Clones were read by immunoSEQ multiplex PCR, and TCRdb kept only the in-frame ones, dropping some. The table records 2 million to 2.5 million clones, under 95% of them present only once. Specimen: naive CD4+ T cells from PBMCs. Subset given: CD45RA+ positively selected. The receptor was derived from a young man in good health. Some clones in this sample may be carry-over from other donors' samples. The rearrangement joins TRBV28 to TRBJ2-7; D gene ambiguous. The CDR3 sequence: CASRAPLGEQYF. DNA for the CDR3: TGTGCCAGCCGGGCCCCACTTGGTGAGCAGTACTTC.